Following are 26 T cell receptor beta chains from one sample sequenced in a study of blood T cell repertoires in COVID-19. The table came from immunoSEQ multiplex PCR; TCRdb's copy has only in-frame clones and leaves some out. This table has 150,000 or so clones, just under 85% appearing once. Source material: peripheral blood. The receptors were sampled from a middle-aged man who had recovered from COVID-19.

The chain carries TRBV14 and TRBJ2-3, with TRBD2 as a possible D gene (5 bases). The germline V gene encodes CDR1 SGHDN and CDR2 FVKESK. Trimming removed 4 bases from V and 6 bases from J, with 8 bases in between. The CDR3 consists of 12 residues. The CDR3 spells CASSPSGDTQYF. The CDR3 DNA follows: TGTGCCAGCAGCCCCTCGGGGGATACGCAGTATTTT.

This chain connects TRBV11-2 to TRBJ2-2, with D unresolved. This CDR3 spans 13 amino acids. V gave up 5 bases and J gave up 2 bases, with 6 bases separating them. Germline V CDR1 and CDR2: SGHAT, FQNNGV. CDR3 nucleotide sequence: TGTGCCAGCAGCACTACCAACACCGGGGAGCTGTTTTTT. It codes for CASSTTNTGELFF.

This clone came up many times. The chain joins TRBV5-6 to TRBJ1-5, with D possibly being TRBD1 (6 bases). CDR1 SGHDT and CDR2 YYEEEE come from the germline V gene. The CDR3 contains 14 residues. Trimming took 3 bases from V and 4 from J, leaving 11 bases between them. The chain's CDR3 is CASSSRDRNQPQHF. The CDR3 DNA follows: TGTGCCAGCAGCTCCAGAGACAGGAATCAGCCCCAGCATTTT.

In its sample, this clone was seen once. CDR3 protein: CASSHRGIDTEAFF. The CDR3 DNA is TGTGCCAGCAGCCACAGGGGTATTGACACTGAAGCTTTCTTT. The genes are TRBV2 and TRBJ1-1; TRBD1 matches 7 bases. The germline V gene has CDR1 SNHLY and CDR2 FYNNEI. V lost 6 bases and J lost 3; bases outside the gene matches: 7. The CDR3 has 14 residues.

Here the CDR3 DNA reads TGCGCCAGCAGCTCCGGGACAGGGTCCAATGAGCAGTTCTTC. Translating gives CASSSGTGSNEQFF. The genes are TRBV5-1 and TRBJ2-1; 9 nucleotides agree with TRBD1. The CDR3 runs 14 residues. Germline CDR1 and CDR2: SGHRS and YFSETQ. The V segment lost 3 bases and the J segment 6 bases; nucleotides outside the gene matches: 4.

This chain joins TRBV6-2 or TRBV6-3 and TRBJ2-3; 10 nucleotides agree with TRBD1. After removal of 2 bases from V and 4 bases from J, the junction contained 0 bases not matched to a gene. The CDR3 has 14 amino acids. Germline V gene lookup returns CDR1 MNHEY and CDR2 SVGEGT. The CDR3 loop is CASSYGTGADTQYF. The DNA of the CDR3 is TGTGCCAGCAGTTACGGGACAGGGGCAGATACGCAGTATTTT.

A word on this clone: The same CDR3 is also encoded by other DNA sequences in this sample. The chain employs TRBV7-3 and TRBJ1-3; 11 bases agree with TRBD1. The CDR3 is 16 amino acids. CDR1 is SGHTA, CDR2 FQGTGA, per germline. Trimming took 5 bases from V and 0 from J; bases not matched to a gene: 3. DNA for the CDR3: TGTGCCAGCAGCCCGGGGACAGGGGGCTCTGGAAACACCATATATTTT. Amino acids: CASSPGTGGSGNTIYF.

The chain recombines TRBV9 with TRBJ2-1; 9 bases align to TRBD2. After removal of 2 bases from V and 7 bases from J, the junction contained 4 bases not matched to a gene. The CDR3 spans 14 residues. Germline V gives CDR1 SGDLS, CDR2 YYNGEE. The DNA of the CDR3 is TGTGCCAGCAGCGTCGGACTAGCGTATAATGAGCAGTTCTTC. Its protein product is CASSVGLAYNEQFF.

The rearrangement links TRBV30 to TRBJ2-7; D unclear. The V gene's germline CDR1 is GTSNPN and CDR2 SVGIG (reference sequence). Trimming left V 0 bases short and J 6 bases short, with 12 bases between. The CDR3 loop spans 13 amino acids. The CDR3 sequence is CAWSVYPPSEQYF. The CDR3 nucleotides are TGTGCCTGGAGTGTCTACCCACCCTCCGAGCAGTACTTC.

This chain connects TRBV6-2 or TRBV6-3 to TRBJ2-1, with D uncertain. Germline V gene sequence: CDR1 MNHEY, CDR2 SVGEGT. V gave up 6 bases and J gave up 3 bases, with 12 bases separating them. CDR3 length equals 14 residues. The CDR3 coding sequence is TGTGCCAGCAGCCCCGTCCCCCGCTACAATGAGCAGTTCTTC. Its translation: CASSPVPRYNEQFF.

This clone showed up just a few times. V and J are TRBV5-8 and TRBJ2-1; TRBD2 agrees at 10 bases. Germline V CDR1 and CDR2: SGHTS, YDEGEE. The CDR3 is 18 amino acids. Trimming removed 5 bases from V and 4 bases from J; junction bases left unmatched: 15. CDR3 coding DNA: TGTGCCAGCAGGTCAACAGGGACTAGCGCGTCCATATACAATGAGCAGTTCTTC. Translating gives CASRSTGTSASIYNEQFF.

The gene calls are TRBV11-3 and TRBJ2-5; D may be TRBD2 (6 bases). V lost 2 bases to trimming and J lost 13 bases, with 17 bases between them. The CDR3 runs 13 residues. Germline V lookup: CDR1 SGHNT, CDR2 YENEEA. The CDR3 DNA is TGTGCCAGCAGCTTACAAGCGGGTGGCCGAATGTACTTC. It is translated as CASSLQAGGRMYF.

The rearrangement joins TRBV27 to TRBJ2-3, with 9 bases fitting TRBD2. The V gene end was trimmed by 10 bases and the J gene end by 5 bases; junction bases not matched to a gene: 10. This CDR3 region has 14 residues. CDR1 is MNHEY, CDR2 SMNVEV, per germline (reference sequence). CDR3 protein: CATLASGVRDTQYF. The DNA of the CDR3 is TGTGCCACCCTGGCTAGCGGGGTTCGAGATACGCAGTATTTT.

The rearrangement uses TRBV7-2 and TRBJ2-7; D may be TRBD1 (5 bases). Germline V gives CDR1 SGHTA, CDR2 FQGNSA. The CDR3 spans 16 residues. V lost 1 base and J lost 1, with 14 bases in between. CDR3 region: CASSLVSTASSYEQYF. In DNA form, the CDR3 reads TGTGCCAGCAGCTTAGTCTCGACAGCCTCTTCCTACGAGCAGTACTTC.

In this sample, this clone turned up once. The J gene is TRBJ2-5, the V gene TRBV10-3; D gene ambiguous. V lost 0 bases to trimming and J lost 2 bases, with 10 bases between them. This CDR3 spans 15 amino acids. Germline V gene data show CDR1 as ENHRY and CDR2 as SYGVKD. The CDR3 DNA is TGTGCCATCAGTGAGTCGGTTAGCTTACAAGAGACCCAGTACTTC. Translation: CAISESVSLQETQYF.

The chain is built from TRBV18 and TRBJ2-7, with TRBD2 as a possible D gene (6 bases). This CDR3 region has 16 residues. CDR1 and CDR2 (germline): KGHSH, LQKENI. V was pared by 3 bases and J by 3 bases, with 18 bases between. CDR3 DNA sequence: TGTGCCAGCTCACCCTCCCCGGGACGGGACTTCTACGAGCAGTACTTC. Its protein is CASSPSPGRDFYEQYF.

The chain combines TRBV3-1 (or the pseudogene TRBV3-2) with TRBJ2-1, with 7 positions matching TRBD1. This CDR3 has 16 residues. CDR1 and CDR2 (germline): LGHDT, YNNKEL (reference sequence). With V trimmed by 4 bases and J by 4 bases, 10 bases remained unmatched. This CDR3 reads CASSPRTGAMYNEQFF. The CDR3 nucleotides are TGTGCCAGCAGCCCCCGGACAGGAGCCATGTACAATGAGCAGTTCTTC.

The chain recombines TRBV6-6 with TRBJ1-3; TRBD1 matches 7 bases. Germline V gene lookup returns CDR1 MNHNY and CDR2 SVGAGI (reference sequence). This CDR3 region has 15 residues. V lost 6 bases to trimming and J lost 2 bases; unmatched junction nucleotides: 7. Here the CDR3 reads CASRQQGQAGNTIYF. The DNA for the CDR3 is TGTGCCAGCAGACAACAGGGGCAGGCTGGAAACACCATATATTTT.

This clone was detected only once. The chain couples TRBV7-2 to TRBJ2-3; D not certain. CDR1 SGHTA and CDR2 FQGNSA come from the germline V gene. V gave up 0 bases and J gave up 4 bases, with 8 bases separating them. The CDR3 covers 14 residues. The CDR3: CASSLAPLADTQYF. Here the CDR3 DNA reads TGTGCCAGCAGCTTAGCGCCCCTAGCAGATACGCAGTATTTT.

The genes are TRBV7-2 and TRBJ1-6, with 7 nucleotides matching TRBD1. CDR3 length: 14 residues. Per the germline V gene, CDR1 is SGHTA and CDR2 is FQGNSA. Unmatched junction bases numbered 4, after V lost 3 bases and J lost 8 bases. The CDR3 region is CASSLTGRYSPLHF. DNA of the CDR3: TGTGCCAGCAGCTTGACAGGGCGATATTCACCCCTCCACTTT.

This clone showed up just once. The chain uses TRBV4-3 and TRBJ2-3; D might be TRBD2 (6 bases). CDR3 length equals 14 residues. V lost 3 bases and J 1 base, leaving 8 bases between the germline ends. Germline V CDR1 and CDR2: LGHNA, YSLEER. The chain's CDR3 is CASSHGGGTDTQYF. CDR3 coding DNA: TGCGCCAGCAGCCACGGCGGGGGCACAGATACGCAGTATTTT.

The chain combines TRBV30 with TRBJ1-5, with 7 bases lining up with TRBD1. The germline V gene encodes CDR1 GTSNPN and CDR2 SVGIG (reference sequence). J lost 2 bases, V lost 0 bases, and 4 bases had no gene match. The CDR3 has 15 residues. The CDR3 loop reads CAWSVQGLGNQPQHF. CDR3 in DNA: TGTGCCTGGAGTGTACAGGGGTTGGGCAATCAGCCCCAGCATTTT.

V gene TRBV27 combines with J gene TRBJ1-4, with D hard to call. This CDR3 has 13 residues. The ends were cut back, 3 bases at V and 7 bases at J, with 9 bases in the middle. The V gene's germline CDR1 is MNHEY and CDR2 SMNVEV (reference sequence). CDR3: CASSFWPGEKLFF. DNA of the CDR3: TGTGCCAGCAGTTTCTGGCCAGGTGAAAAACTGTTTTTT.

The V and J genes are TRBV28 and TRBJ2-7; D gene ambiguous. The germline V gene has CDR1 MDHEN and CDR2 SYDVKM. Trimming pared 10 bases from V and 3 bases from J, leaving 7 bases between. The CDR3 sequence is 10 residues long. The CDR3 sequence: CATGNYEQYF. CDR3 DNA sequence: TGTGCCACAGGAAACTACGAGCAGTACTTC.

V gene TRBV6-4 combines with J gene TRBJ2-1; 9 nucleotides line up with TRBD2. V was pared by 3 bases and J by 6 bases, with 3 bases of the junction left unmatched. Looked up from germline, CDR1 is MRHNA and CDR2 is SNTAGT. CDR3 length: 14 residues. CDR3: CASSEGSGSNEQFF. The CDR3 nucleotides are TGTGCCAGCAGTGAGGGTAGCGGGAGCAATGAGCAGTTCTTC.

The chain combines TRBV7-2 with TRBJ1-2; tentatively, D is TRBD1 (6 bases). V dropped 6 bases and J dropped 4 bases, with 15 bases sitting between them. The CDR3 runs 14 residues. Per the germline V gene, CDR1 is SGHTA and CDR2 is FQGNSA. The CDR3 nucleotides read TGTGCCAGCAGGGCTACAGGGTTGGGCTATGGCTACACCTTC. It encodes CASRATGLGYGYTF.